The 3 T cell receptor beta chains in this list originate from one sample, sequenced in a study of blood T cell repertoires in COVID-19. Sequenced by immunoSEQ multiplex PCR; TCRdb stores in-frame clones only, minus some. The sample yields 300,000 to 450,000 clones, approximately 90% seen once. Sequences were obtained from PBMCs or T cells enriched from blood (not recorded which). The receptors derive from a woman in her late teens or twenties who had recovered from COVID-19.

This clone was recorded only once. A junction boundary mismatches the germline segment, possibly from a read error. The J gene is TRBJ2-7, the V gene TRBV6-2 or TRBV6-3; 10 nucleotides line up with TRBD2. Germline assignment: CDR1 MNHEY and CDR2 SVGEGT. The CDR3 covers 16 residues. CDR3: CASSYLPSGGKYEQYF. CDR3 coding DNA: TGTGCCAGCAGCTACTTACCTAGCGGGGGAAAGTACGAGCAGTACTTC.

This clone turned up a few times. This chain links TRBV10-2 with TRBJ1-5, with D unresolved. Germline V gives CDR1 WSHSY, CDR2 SAAADI. V shed 3 bases and J shed 7 bases, with 25 bases lying between them. CDR3 length: 18 residues. The CDR3 reads CASSDDLGGLKSGQPQHF. CDR3 sequence (DNA): TGCGCCAGCAGTGATGATTTAGGAGGGTTGAAGAGTGGGCAGCCCCAGCATTTT.

The V call is TRBV5-4, the J call TRBJ1-4; 9 nucleotides agree with TRBD1. The CDR3 consists of 18 residues. In germline, CDR1 is SGHNT, CDR2 YYREEE (reference sequence). V lost 1 base and J lost 1; bases outside the gene matches: 8. CDR3 in amino acids: CASSLLGQGGRTNEKLFF. Here the CDR3 DNA reads TGTGCCAGCAGCTTGTTGGGACAGGGTGGACGAACTAATGAAAAACTGTTTTTT.